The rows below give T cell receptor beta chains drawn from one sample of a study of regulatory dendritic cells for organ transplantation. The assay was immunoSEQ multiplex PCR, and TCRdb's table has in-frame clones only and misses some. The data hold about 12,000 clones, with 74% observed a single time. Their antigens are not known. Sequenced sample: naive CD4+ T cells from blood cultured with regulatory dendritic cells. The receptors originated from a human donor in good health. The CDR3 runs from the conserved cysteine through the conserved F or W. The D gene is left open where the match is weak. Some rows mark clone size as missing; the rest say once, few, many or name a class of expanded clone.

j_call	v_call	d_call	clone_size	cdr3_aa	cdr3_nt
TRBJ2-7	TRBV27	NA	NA	CASSFASGKGYEQYF	TGTGCCAGCAGTTTTGCGTCCGGGAAGGGCTACGAGCAGTACTTC
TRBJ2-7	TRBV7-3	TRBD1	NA	CASSLTHRGFYEQYF	TGTGCCAGCAGCTTAACCCACAGGGGGTTCTACGAGCAGTACTTC
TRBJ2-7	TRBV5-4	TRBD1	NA	CASSLKFSGQLPYEQYF	TGTGCCAGCAGCTTGAAATTCTCGGGACAGCTACCTTACGAGCAGTACTTC
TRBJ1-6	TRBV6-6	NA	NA	CATKRVGVSPLHF	TGTGCCACAAAGCGGGTGGGGGTTTCACCCCTCCACTTT
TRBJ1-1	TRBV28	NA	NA	CASSLLGQGNTEAFF	TGTGCCAGCAGTTTATTGGGGCAGGGGAACACTGAAGCTTTCTTT
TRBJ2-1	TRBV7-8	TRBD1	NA	CASKIGTGNYNEQFF	TGTGCCAGTAAAATCGGGACAGGTAACTACAATGAGCAGTTCTTC
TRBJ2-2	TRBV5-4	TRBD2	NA	CASSSGDSGGTWELFF	TGTGCCAGCAGTTCGGGAGATAGCGGGGGTACCTGGGAGCTGTTTTTT
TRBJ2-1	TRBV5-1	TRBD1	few	CASSFGQGYGEQFF	TGCGCCAGCAGCTTCGGACAGGGGTACGGTGAGCAGTTCTTC
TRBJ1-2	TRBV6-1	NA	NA	CASSPQGQSNYGYTF	TGTGCCAGCAGTCCACAGGGCCAATCTAACTATGGCTACACCTTC
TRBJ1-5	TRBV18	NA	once	CASSPDAGSNQPQHF	TGTGCCAGCTCACCGGATGCGGGCAGCAATCAGCCCCAGCATTTT
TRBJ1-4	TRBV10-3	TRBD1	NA	CAISGTGTGNEKLFF	TGTGCCATCAGTGGGACAGGGACGGGTAATGAAAAACTGTTTTTT
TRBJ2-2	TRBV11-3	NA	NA	CASSFSDTGELFF	TGTGCCAGCAGCTTCTCTGACACCGGGGAGCTGTTTTTT
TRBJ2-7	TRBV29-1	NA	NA	CSAGIGGGYEQYF	TGCAGCGCTGGGATAGGGGGAGGGTACGAGCAGTACTTC
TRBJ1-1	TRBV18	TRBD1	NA	CASSLARTGGPNTEAFF	TGTGCCAGCTCACTTGCCCGGACAGGGGGCCCGAACACTGAAGCTTTCTTT
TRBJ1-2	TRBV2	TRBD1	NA	CASSYTGTGTYGYTF	TGTGCCAGCAGTTACACCGGGACAGGGACCTATGGCTACACCTTC
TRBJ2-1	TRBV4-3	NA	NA	CASSQDGRGIGNEQFF	TGCGCCAGCAGCCAAGATGGCCGGGGGATCGGCAATGAGCAGTTCTTC
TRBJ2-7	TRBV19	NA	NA	CASSPGDRFNEQYF	TGTGCCAGTAGTCCCGGCGACAGGTTTAACGAGCAGTACTTC
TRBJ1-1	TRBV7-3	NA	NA	CASSRGGAETEAFF	TGTGCCAGCAGCCGGGGGGGGGCGGAGACTGAAGCTTTCTTT
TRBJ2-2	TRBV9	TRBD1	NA	CASSPRQGDTGELFF	TGTGCCAGCAGCCCTCGACAGGGAGACACCGGGGAGCTGTTTTTT
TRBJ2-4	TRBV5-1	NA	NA	CASSLNKGENIQYF	TGCGCCAGCAGCTTGAACAAGGGGGAAAACATTCAGTACTTC
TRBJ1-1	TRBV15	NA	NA	CATSRDWGQTEAFF	TGTGCCACCAGCAGAGATTGGGGGCAGACTGAAGCTTTCTTT
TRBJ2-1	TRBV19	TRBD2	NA	CASRVAGGPRNEQFF	TGTGCCAGTAGGGTAGCGGGGGGCCCGAGGAATGAGCAGTTCTTC